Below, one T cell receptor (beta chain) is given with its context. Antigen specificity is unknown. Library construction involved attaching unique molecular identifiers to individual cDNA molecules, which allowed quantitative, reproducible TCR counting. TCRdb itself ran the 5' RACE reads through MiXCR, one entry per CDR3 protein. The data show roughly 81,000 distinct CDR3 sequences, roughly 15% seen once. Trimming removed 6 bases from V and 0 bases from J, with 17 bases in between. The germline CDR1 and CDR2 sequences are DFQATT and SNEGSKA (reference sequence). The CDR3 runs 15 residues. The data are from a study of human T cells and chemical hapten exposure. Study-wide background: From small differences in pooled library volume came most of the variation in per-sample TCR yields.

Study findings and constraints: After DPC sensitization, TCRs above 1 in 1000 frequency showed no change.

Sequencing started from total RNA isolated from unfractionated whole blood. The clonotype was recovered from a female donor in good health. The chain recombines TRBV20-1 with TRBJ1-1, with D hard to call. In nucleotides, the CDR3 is TGCAGTGCCACCCGGGCCCCGGGAATGAACACTGAAGCTTTCTTT. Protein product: CSATRAPGMNTEAFF.